The 25 T cell receptor beta chains below all came from one sample that was sequenced in a study of blood T cell repertoires in COVID-19. The assay was immunoSEQ multiplex PCR, and TCRdb's table has in-frame clones only and misses some. Among a few hundred thousand clones listed, around 85% were seen once. The sample taken for sequencing was PBMCs or T cells enriched from blood (not recorded which). The receptors stem from a man aged 35-49 years who had recovered from COVID-19.

The CDR3 loop reads CASIDLTGAGELFF. As DNA, the CDR3 is TGCGCCAGCATTGACCTGACGGGGGCCGGGGAGCTGTTTTTT. V gene TRBV5-1 combines with J gene TRBJ2-2, with D possibly TRBD2 on 6 matching bases. The CDR3 contains 14 residues. Trimming took 6 bases from V and 6 from J, leaving 15 bases between them. In germline, CDR1 is SGHRS, CDR2 YFSETQ.

The chain employs TRBV7-2 and TRBJ2-5; the match to TRBD2 covers 9 bases. From germline, CDR1 is SGHTA and CDR2 FQGNSA. CDR3 length: 15 residues. With 4 bases clipped from V and 0 bases from J, the junction kept 3 bases outside the gene matches. CDR3 nucleotides: TGTGCCAGCAGCTATACTAGCGGGTACCAAGAGACCCAGTACTTC. Protein sequence: CASSYTSGYQETQYF.

This rearrangement joins TRBV7-2 to TRBJ2-1; possible D gene TRBD2, 6 bases. In germline, CDR1 is SGHTA, CDR2 FQGNSA. The CDR3 consists of 15 residues. Trimming pared 5 bases from V and 3 bases from J, leaving 14 bases between. The DNA for the CDR3 is TGTGCCAGCAGCCCGGAGACTAGTAACTACAATGAGCAGTTCTTC. Amino acids: CASSPETSNYNEQFF.

J is TRBJ2-7 and V is TRBV15, with D perhaps matching TRBD1 (6 bases). The CDR3 loop spans 17 amino acids. The germline V gene encodes CDR1 LNHNV and CDR2 YYDKDF (reference sequence). V dropped 5 bases and J dropped 2 bases, with 22 bases sitting between them. The CDR3 DNA reads as TGTGCCACCAGCCCCCCTGAGAGGGGACACAGGACCTACGAGCAGTACTTC. Its protein product is CATSPPERGHRTYEQYF.

The rearrangement links TRBV7-3 to TRBJ1-1, with D unclear. Germline V lookup: CDR1 SGHTA, CDR2 FQGTGA. The ends were cut back, 2 bases at V and 1 base at J, with 5 bases in the middle. The CDR3 consists of 13 residues. Here the CDR3 reads CASSLQQNTEAFF. Written as DNA, the CDR3 is TGTGCCAGCAGCTTACAACAGAACACTGAAGCTTTCTTT.

J is TRBJ2-1 and V is TRBV7-2; TRBD2 matches at 7 bases. Germline V gene data show CDR1 as SGHTA and CDR2 as FQGNSA. V was pared by 2 bases and J by 8 bases, with 15 bases of the junction left unmatched. The CDR3 totals 17 residues. In DNA form, the CDR3 reads TGTGCCAGCAGCTTAATTTGGAGCGGGATCCTTGGGGATGAGCAGTTCTTC. This sequence encodes CASSLIWSGILGDEQFF. Together with reference TRBV7-2 and TRBJ2-1, the CDR3 gives the full variable domain: GAGVSQSPSNKVTEKGKDVELRCDPISGHTALYWYRQSLGQGLEFLIYFQGNSAPDKSGLPSDRFSAERTGGSVSTLTIQRTQQEDSAVYLCASSLIWSGILGDEQFFGPGTRLTVL.

This clone was counted once. This rearrangement joins TRBV6-5 to TRBJ2-7, with 9 bases fitting TRBD1. The CDR3 loop spans 14 amino acids. The J segment lost 0 bases and the V segment lost 6 bases, leaving 3 bases of the junction unmatched. The germline CDR1 and CDR2 sequences are MNHEY and SVGAGI. This CDR3 is CASSRDRASYEQYF. The DNA for the CDR3 is TGTGCCAGCAGCCGGGACAGGGCCTCCTACGAGCAGTACTTC.

In its sample, this clone was seen once. This chain links TRBV5-6 with TRBJ2-7; weak D call: TRBD1 (6 bases). The germline V gene has CDR1 SGHDT and CDR2 YYEEEE. The CDR3 runs to 14 residues. Deletions cut 3 bases from V and 2 bases from J, with 12 bases between. This CDR3 reads CASSSQGPPYEQYF. As DNA, the CDR3 is TGTGCCAGCAGCTCCCAGGGGCCACCCTACGAGCAGTACTTC.

This chain connects TRBV5-1 to TRBJ2-1; the D gene is possibly TRBD1 (6 bases). The germline V gene has CDR1 SGHRS and CDR2 YFSETQ. V dropped 4 bases and J dropped 0 bases, with 17 bases sitting between them. This CDR3 comprises 17 residues. In DNA, the CDR3 is TGCGCCAGCAGCAGGGGGTGGGACGTAAGCTCCTACAATGAGCAGTTCTTC. It is translated as CASSRGWDVSSYNEQFF.

V usage is TRBV19 and J usage is TRBJ1-2; 10 bases match TRBD1. The trim removed 2 bases at V and 8 bases at J, leaving 11 bases unmatched. This CDR3 has 16 residues. The germline CDR1 and CDR2 sequences are LNHDA and SQIVND (reference sequence). Here the CDR3 DNA reads TGTGCCAGTAGTATATTTTCGGGACAGGGGATTCACGGCTACACCTTC. The encoded protein is CASSIFSGQGIHGYTF.

The chain has TRBV11-3 and TRBJ1-2; 7 bases are a match to TRBD1. V gave up 5 bases and J gave up 3 bases; unmatched junction bases: 6. Germline V gene lookup returns CDR1 SGHNT and CDR2 YENEEA. The CDR3 has 14 residues. This CDR3 reads CASSDGTADYGYTF. CDR3 sequence (DNA): TGTGCCAGCAGCGACGGGACAGCGGACTATGGCTACACCTTC. Complete variable domain (other parts from reference TRBV11-3 and TRBJ1-2): EAGVVQSPRYKIIEKKQPVAFWCNPISGHNTLYWYLQNLGQGPELLIRYENEEAVDDSQLPKDRFSAERLKGVDSTLKIQPAELGDSAVYLCASSDGTADYGYTFGSGTRLTVV.

This clone was detected once. This chain joins TRBV24-1 and TRBJ1-2; no clear D gene. The CDR3 has 16 amino acids. CDR1 and CDR2 from the germline V gene are KGHDR and SFDVKD. The V end was cut by 3 bases, the J end by 7 bases, with 20 bases between. CDR3 sequence reads: CATSDTGSAKSVGYTF. The CDR3 region has the DNA TGTGCCACCAGTGATACGGGTAGCGCCAAATCGGTTGGCTACACCTTC.

The chain carries TRBV6-2 or TRBV6-3 and TRBJ2-7; 12 bases fit TRBD2. The V and J ends lost 0 bases and 2 bases, in that order; junction bases with no gene match: 2. CDR3 size: 16 residues. From germline, CDR1 is MNHEY and CDR2 SVGEGT. CDR3 amino acids: CASSYSLAGGPYEQYF. CDR3 sequence (DNA): TGTGCCAGCAGTTACTCGCTAGCGGGGGGGCCCTACGAGCAGTACTTC.

The chain employs TRBV12-3 or TRBV12-4 and TRBJ1-2, with 7 nucleotides matching TRBD1. The trim removed 6 bases at V and 6 bases at J, leaving 7 bases unmatched. This CDR3 is 13 amino acids long. This chain's CDR3 is CASSLDRVNGYTF. CDR3 DNA: TGTGCCAGCAGCCTTGACAGGGTCAATGGCTACACCTTC.

This chain links TRBV2 with TRBJ1-5; TRBD1 is a possible D gene (5 bases). Germline-derived CDR1 and CDR2 are SNHLY and FYNNEI. The CDR3 covers 15 residues. The V and J ends lost 6 bases and 8 bases respectively, with 20 bases between them. The CDR3 bases are TGTGCCAGCAGCGACGGGGGGACCATGATCAAGCCCCAGCATTTT. As protein: CASSDGGTMIKPQHF.

The chain uses TRBV3-1 (or the pseudogene TRBV3-2) and TRBJ1-2; 8 positions match TRBD1. The CDR3 spans 15 residues. V lost 4 bases, J lost 8 bases, and 12 bases stayed unmatched. CDR1 is LGHDT and CDR2 is YNNKEL in the germline V gene (reference sequence). CDR3 nucleotides: TGTGCCAGCAGCCTGAAGGGGGCAGGGGGCGTGGGCTACACCTTC. It translates to CASSLKGAGGVGYTF.

The chain has TRBV9 and TRBJ2-1; 8 bases line up with TRBD1. V dropped 0 bases and J dropped 7; count of bases not matched to a gene: 3. CDR1 is SGDLS, CDR2 YYNGEE, per germline. The CDR3 covers 14 residues. The CDR3 bases are TGTGCCAGCAGCGTAGTTGGACAGGGAAATGAGCAGTTCTTC. Protein product: CASSVVGQGNEQFF.

This clone was observed a single time. The chain combines TRBV6-6 with TRBJ1-3; the D gene is possibly TRBD1 (6 bases). The CDR3 sequence is 16 residues long. V lost 5 bases, J lost 0 bases, and 14 bases lay in between. Germline loops: CDR1 MNHNY, CDR2 SVGAGI (reference sequence). The CDR3 region is CASSPPGAYSGNTIYF. The CDR3 region has the DNA TGTGCCAGCAGTCCACCAGGGGCGTACTCTGGAAACACCATATATTTT.

CDR3 in DNA: TGTGCCAGCTCACCGGGCAGGATGGATACGCAGTATTTT. Protein: CASSPGRMDTQYF. The rearrangement joins TRBV18 to TRBJ2-3; D gene ambiguous. Trimming took off 3 bases at V and 6 bases at J, with 10 bases between the two ends. The CDR3 runs 13 residues. CDR1 KGHSH and CDR2 LQKENI come from the germline V gene. Using reference TRBV18 and TRBJ2-3 for the parts outside the CDR3, the full variable domain is NAGVMQNPRHLVRRRGQEARLRCSPMKGHSHVYWYRQLPEEGLKFMVYLQKENIIDESGMPKERFSAEFPKEGPSILRIQQVVRGDSAAYFCASSPGRMDTQYFGPGTRLTVL.

The J gene is TRBJ2-5, the V gene TRBV6-2 or TRBV6-3; 11 bases align to TRBD2. This CDR3 is 17 amino acids long. The V and J ends lost 3 bases and 3 bases, in that order; junction bases with no gene match: 9. Germline V CDR1 and CDR2: MNHEY, SVGEGT. The CDR3 DNA sequence: TGTGCCAGCAGTTATTCGACTAGCGGGGCCCAGAAAGAGACCCAGTACTTC. Translated, it gives CASSYSTSGAQKETQYF.

This chain joins TRBV27 and TRBJ2-7; D is undetermined. Germline values: CDR1 MNHEY, CDR2 SMNVEV (reference sequence). CDR3 length: 13 residues. With 3 bases removed from V and 0 bases from J, the gap between germline ends came to 6 bases. CDR3: CASSFQISYEQYF. The CDR3 DNA reads as TGTGCCAGCAGTTTTCAGATCTCCTACGAGCAGTACTTC.

The genes are TRBV15 and TRBJ1-5, with D perhaps matching TRBD1 (6 bases). The V gene's germline CDR1 is LNHNV and CDR2 YYDKDF (reference sequence). Trimming took off 3 bases at V and 9 bases at J, with 15 bases between the two ends. The CDR3 has 14 amino acids. The CDR3 protein is CATSSATLGGPQHF. The CDR3, as DNA: TGTGCCACCAGCAGCGCTACCTTAGGGGGGCCCCAGCATTTT.

This clone occurred a few times. This chain uses TRBV7-2 with TRBJ2-7; 12 bases are a match to TRBD2. The germline V gene encodes CDR1 SGHTA and CDR2 FQGNSA. The CDR3 is 16 residues long. The junction had 4 bases not matched to a gene; V was cut back by 2 bases and J by 2 bases. CDR3 DNA sequence: TGTGCCAGCAGCTTACTCCCTAGCGGGAGGGCCTACGAGCAGTACTTC. Translation gives CASSLLPSGRAYEQYF.

This clone appeared a single time. The chain uses TRBV6-5 and TRBJ1-2, with 9 bases fitting TRBD1. The CDR3 runs to 12 residues. The V segment lost 10 bases and the J segment 7 bases; nucleotides outside the gene matches: 7. The germline gives CDR1 MNHEY, CDR2 SVGAGI. DNA of the CDR3: TGTGCCACCGGGACAGGGACTTTTGGCTACACCTTC. The encoded protein is CATGTGTFGYTF.

This rearrangement joins TRBV7-9 to TRBJ2-5, with D possibly TRBD2 on 5 matching bases. V lost 0 bases and J lost 2, with 7 bases in between. CDR1 and CDR2 (germline): SEHNR, FQNEAQ (reference sequence). The CDR3 totals 14 residues. The CDR3 is CASSLARGQETQYF. CDR3 DNA: TGTGCCAGCAGCTTAGCCCGGGGTCAAGAGACCCAGTACTTC.